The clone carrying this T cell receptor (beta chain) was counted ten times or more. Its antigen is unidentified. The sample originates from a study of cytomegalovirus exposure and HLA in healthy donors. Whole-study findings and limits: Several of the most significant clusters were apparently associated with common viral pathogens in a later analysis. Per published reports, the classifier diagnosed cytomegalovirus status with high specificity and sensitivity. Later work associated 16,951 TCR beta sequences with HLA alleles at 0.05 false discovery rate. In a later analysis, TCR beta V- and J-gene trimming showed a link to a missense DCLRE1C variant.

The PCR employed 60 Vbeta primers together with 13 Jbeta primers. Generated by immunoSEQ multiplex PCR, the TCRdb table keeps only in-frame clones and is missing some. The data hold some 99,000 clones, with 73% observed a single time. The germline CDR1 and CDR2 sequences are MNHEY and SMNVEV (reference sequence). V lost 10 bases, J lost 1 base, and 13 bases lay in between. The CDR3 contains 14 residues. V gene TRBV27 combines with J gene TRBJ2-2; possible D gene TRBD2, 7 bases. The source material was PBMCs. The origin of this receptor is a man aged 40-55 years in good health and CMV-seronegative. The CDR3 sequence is CATERGQNTGELFF. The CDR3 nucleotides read TGTGCCACCGAGCGGGGACAGAACACCGGGGAGCTGTTTTTT.